This T cell receptor beta chain originates from a study of blood T cells in healthy people across ages. The study's findings and limits: Long-lived donors exceeded aged donors in naive CD4+ cells and diversity.

A second roughly 6 to 12 cycle PCR used barcoded and J-beta primers. MiXCR, run by TCRdb on the 5' RACE reads, gives a single entry per CDR3 protein. The sample shows approximately 800,000 distinct CDR3 sequences, 30% to 45% of them seen only once. V was cut by 2 bases and J by 4 bases, with 3 bases left in between. CDR1 is SGDLS and CDR2 is YYNGEE in the germline V gene. The CDR3 loop spans 12 amino acids. There are a few counts of this clonotype. What it binds is unknown. Sequenced material: blood. The sequence derives from a man younger than 30 in good health. V gene TRBV9 combines with J gene TRBJ2-2; the D is unclear. The CDR3 region is CASSVFTGELFF. CDR3 nucleotide sequence: TGTGCCAGCAGCGTGTTCACCGGGGAGCTGTTTTTT.